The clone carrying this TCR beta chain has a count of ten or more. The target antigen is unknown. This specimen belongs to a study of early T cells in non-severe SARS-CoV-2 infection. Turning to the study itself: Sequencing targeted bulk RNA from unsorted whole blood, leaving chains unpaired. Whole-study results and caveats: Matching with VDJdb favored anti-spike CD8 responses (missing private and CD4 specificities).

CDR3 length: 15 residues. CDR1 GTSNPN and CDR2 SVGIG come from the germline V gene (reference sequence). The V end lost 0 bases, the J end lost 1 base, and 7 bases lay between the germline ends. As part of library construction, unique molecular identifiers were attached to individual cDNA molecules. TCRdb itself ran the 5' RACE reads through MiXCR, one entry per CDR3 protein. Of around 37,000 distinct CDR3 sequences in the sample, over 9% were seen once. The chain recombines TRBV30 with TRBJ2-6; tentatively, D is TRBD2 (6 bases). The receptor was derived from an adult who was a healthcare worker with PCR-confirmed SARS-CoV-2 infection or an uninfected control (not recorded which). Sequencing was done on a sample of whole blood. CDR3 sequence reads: CAWSVGGSGANVLTF. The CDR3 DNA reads TGTGCCTGGAGTGTAGGAGGGTCTGGGGCCAACGTCCTGACTTTC.